These 27 T cell receptor beta chains came from one sample sequenced in a study of beta chain features in type 1 diabetes. The investigators reverse transcribed all of the isolated RNA, so they sequenced expressed TCRB transcripts. Using immunoSEQ multiplex PCR, the repertoire was profiled, and TCRdb retains in-frame clones only, with some absent. Of under 400,000 clones listed, around 15% are singletons. Sequencing was carried out using central memory CD4+ T cells from blood. The source is a man aged 30-40 years in good health.

The rearrangement uses TRBV11-2 and TRBJ2-1, with D possibly being TRBD1 or TRBD2 (6 bases each). The CDR3 has 14 amino acids. Germline V gene sequence: CDR1 SGHAT, CDR2 FQNNGV. Deletions cut 5 bases from V and 7 bases from J, with 15 bases between. The CDR3 nucleotides read TGTGCCAGCAGCCCCTGGGGGGCGGGGAATGAGCAGTTCTTC. This sequence encodes CASSPWGAGNEQFF.

The rearrangement links TRBV5-4 to TRBJ2-5; D might be TRBD2 (5 bases). The CDR3 runs to 15 residues. Per germline, CDR1 SGHNT and CDR2 YYREEE (reference sequence). The V end was cut by 4 bases, the J end by 0 bases, with 13 bases between. The CDR3: CASSPGSTHQETQYF. CDR3 sequence (DNA): TGTGCCAGCAGCCCGGGGTCTACCCACCAAGAGACCCAGTACTTC.

V is TRBV6-6 and J is TRBJ2-2; TRBD1 aligns across 9 bases. Germline V CDR1 and CDR2: MNHNY, SVGAGI (reference sequence). Unmatched junction bases numbered 4, after V lost 4 bases and J lost 7 bases. This CDR3 is built from 14 residues. This CDR3 reads CASSLQGADGELFF. In DNA form, the CDR3 reads TGTGCCAGCAGTTTACAGGGGGCCGACGGGGAGCTGTTTTTT.

This clone was counted many times. This chain connects TRBV7-6 to TRBJ1-5; D perhaps matches TRBD1 (6 bases). This CDR3 has 15 amino acids. Between the trimmed V and J ends, which lost 5 bases and 3 bases, there was a span of 14 bases. Germline lookup yields CDR1 SGHVS and CDR2 FNYEAQ. The CDR3 bases are TGTGCCAGCAGCCCCTCTTGGACAGCCAATCAGCCCCAGCATTTT. Protein: CASSPSWTANQPQHF.

The rearrangement uses TRBV10-1 and TRBJ2-3, with a possible D match to TRBD2 (5 bases). Trimming shortened V by 8 bases and J by 6 bases, and 15 bases separated the two germline ends. The germline gives CDR1 WNHNN, CDR2 SYGVQD (reference sequence). The CDR3 has 13 residues. The CDR3 sequence is CASSGKVRDTQYF. Here the CDR3 DNA reads TGCGCCAGCTCCGGGAAAGTACGGGATACGCAGTATTTT.

This clone turned up a few times. The rearrangement uses TRBV7-2 and TRBJ2-1; D remains unclear. The ends were cut back, 6 bases at V and 8 bases at J, with 14 bases in the middle. This CDR3 contains 13 residues. Looked up from germline, CDR1 is SGHTA and CDR2 is FQGNSA. In DNA, the CDR3 is TGTGCCAGCAGTAGGTGGGCGTGGGATGAGCAGTTCTTC. It encodes CASSRWAWDEQFF.

J is TRBJ1-6 and V is TRBV5-1; 7 bases match TRBD1. Per germline, CDR1 SGHRS and CDR2 YFSETQ. With 3 bases clipped from V and 8 bases from J, the junction kept 14 bases outside the gene matches. This CDR3 region has 17 residues. The CDR3 loop is CASSSGAEGAYHSPLHF. The CDR3 DNA reads TGCGCCAGCAGCTCAGGGGCGGAGGGGGCGTATCATTCACCCCTCCACTTT.

This chain connects TRBV4-1 to TRBJ1-6, with a possible D match to TRBD1 (5 bases). The CDR3 covers 14 residues. The V end was cut by 1 base, the J end by 7 bases, with 8 bases between. Germline V gives CDR1 MGHRA, CDR2 YSYEKL. The DNA for the CDR3 is TGCGCCAGCAGCCAAGGACAGCGAAATTCACCCCTCCACTTT. Translating it yields CASSQGQRNSPLHF.

This clone has just a few counts. The rearrangement joins TRBV10-2 to TRBJ1-1; D is possibly TRBD1 (6 bases). Germline assignment: CDR1 WSHSY and CDR2 SAAADI. V shed 3 bases and J shed 1 base, with 9 bases lying between them. The CDR3 loop spans 14 amino acids. The CDR3 loop reads CASSDVQGNTEAFF. CDR3 DNA sequence: TGCGCCAGCAGTGACGTACAGGGGAACACTGAAGCTTTCTTT.

This clone has a count of ten or more. The chain couples TRBV6-5 to TRBJ1-1, with D maybe TRBD1 (5 bases). From germline, CDR1 is MNHEY and CDR2 SVGAGI. CDR3 length equals 15 residues. Trimming cost V 6 bases and J 5 bases, with 19 bases left between them. The CDR3, as DNA: TGTGCCAGCAGCGACGGCTCCAGGGTGAGGACTGAAGCTTTCTTT. This gives the protein CASSDGSRVRTEAFF.

The chain uses TRBV7-6 and TRBJ1-4, with no clear D. V was clipped by 2 bases and J by 5 bases, with 12 bases between them. The CDR3 length is 15 residues. In germline, CDR1 is SGHVS, CDR2 FNYEAQ. CDR3 DNA: TGTGCCAGCAGCTTAACTCCCGGCAAGAATGAAAAACTGTTTTTT. This translates into CASSLTPGKNEKLFF.

The chain joins TRBV18 to TRBJ1-3, with 8 bases identical to TRBD1. The germline gives CDR1 KGHSH, CDR2 LQKENI. The CDR3 runs 15 residues. V lost 4 bases to trimming and J lost 0 bases; unmatched junction nucleotides: 2. Here the CDR3 reads CASSRDRSSGNTIYF. The CDR3 DNA reads as TGTGCCAGCTCACGGGACAGGAGCTCTGGAAACACCATATATTTT.

A few counts support this clone. This sequence joins TRBV19 and TRBJ2-2; unclear D gene. Trimming pared 0 bases from V and 1 base from J, leaving 6 bases between. The germline CDR1 and CDR2 sequences are LNHDA and SQIVND (reference sequence). The CDR3 is made up of 15 amino acids. CDR3 region: CASSIDFLNTGELFF. As DNA, the CDR3 is TGTGCCAGTAGTATAGATTTTTTGAACACCGGGGAGCTGTTTTTT.

A few counts support this clone. The V gene is TRBV23-1, the J gene TRBJ2-2; 9 nucleotides align to TRBD2. TRBV23-1 is reported as an ORF; its role is uncertain. Trimming took 8 bases from V and 5 from J; bases not matched to a gene: 12. The length of the CDR3 is 16 residues. CDR3 coding DNA: TGCGCCAGCGGCCCCACGGGTGCGGGAGGGACCGGGGAGCTGTTTTTT. It encodes CASGPTGAGGTGELFF.

The chain carries TRBV4-1 and TRBJ2-3, with D tentatively TRBD1 or TRBD2 (6 bases each). This CDR3 has 15 amino acids. V dropped 0 bases and J dropped 10 bases, with 17 bases sitting between them. Looked up from germline, CDR1 is MGHRA and CDR2 is YSYEKL. CDR3 DNA sequence: TGCGCCAGCAGCCAAGAAATCGGGGGCAGTATCTCGCAGTATTTT. Amino acid sequence: CASSQEIGGSISQYF.

This clone was found a few times. Other DNA sequences of this sample code for an identical CDR3. The chain combines TRBV7-2 with TRBJ2-7, with a weak D call TRBD2 (5 bases). The V end was cut by 1 base, the J end by 1 base, with 11 bases between. This CDR3 has 15 residues. Germline CDR1 SGHTA, CDR2 FQGNSA. The CDR3 bases are TGTGCCAGCAGCTTAGACGGAGGTGGATCCTACGAGCAGTACTTC. Translating it yields CASSLDGGGSYEQYF.

The gene calls are TRBV5-1 and TRBJ2-7; 9 positions match TRBD2. The germline V gene has CDR1 SGHRS and CDR2 YFSETQ. The CDR3 sequence is 13 residues long. V dropped 4 bases and J dropped 6; count of bases not matched to a gene: 5. The CDR3 sequence is CASSPAGGFEQYV. The CDR3 bases are TGCGCCAGCAGCCCGGCGGGAGGGTTCGAGCAGTACGTC.

This chain connects TRBV18 to TRBJ1-5; TRBD1 aligns across 9 bases. The CDR3 length is 16 residues. Germline V gene lookup returns CDR1 KGHSH and CDR2 LQKENI. The junction had 9 bases not matched to a gene; V was cut back by 3 bases and J by 6 bases. CDR3 nucleotide sequence: TGTGCCAGCTCACCGGGGACAGGGATCACCTCTCAGCCCCAGCATTTT. This gives the protein CASSPGTGITSQPQHF. Together with reference TRBV18 and TRBJ1-5, the CDR3 gives the full variable domain: NAGVMQNPRHLVRRRGQEARLRCSPMKGHSHVYWYRQLPEEGLKFMVYLQKENIIDESGMPKERFSAEFPKEGPSILRIQQVVRGDSAAYFCASSPGTGITSQPQHFGDGTRLSIL.

This clone was seen only a few times. The chain combines TRBV18 with TRBJ1-5, with D unclear. Per the germline V gene, CDR1 is KGHSH and CDR2 is LQKENI. The V and J ends lost 4 bases and 4 bases respectively, with 8 bases between them. This CDR3 region has 13 residues. The CDR3 here is CASSRGANQPQHF. The DNA of the CDR3 is TGTGCCAGCTCACGTGGTGCAAATCAGCCCCAGCATTTT.

Only a few counts were recorded for this clone. The chain employs TRBV7-2 and TRBJ1-5; 7 positions match TRBD1. CDR3 length: 14 residues. Losses at the gene ends were 3 bases for V and 7 bases for J; bases not matched to a gene: 6. The germline V gene encodes CDR1 SGHTA and CDR2 FQGNSA. The CDR3 region has the DNA TGTGCCAGCAGCTTCGGACAGGTTCGACAGCCCCAGCATTTT. It encodes CASSFGQVRQPQHF.

This rearrangement joins TRBV15 to TRBJ1-5, with TRBD1 matching 8 bases. With 6 bases clipped from V and 3 bases from J, the junction kept 7 bases outside the gene matches. Germline V gene data show CDR1 as LNHNV and CDR2 as YYDKDF (reference sequence). The length of the CDR3 is 15 residues. Here the CDR3 DNA reads TGTGCCACCAGTACCGACAGGGGTATCAATCAGCCCCAGCATTTT. It codes for CATSTDRGINQPQHF.

In nucleotides, the CDR3 is TGTGCCATCAGTGACCCAATGGCTAGCGGGAGAAACTATGAGCAGTTCTTC. It is translated as CAISDPMASGRNYEQFF. V usage is TRBV10-3 and J usage is TRBJ2-1, with TRBD2 identical over 10 bases. Germline-derived CDR1 and CDR2 are ENHRY and SYGVKD. V lost 3 bases to trimming and J lost 8 bases; unmatched junction nucleotides: 13. The CDR3 consists of 17 residues.

This clone showed up just a few times. The chain links TRBV29-1 to TRBJ2-7; the match to TRBD1 covers 10 bases. After removal of 0 bases from V and 4 bases from J, the junction contained 0 bases not matched to a gene. The V gene's germline CDR1 is SQVTM and CDR2 ANQGSEA. This CDR3 contains 13 residues. CDR3 sequence: CSVEEDRGYEQYF. In DNA, the CDR3 is TGCAGCGTTGAAGAGGACAGGGGGTACGAGCAGTACTTC.

The chain combines TRBV4-3 with TRBJ1-5, with D perhaps TRBD1 (5 bases). This CDR3 is built from 14 residues. Trimming removed 2 bases at V and 7 bases at J, with 12 bases between. Germline CDR1 is LGHNA and CDR2 is YSLEER. CDR3 residues: CASSQQGPHQPQHF. The CDR3 region has the DNA TGCGCCAGCAGCCAACAGGGTCCCCACCAGCCCCAGCATTTT.

As to this clone: Its ends do not fully match the called genes, so a read error is possible. The rearrangement uses TRBV7-2 and TRBJ2-2; D possibly corresponds to TRBD2 (5 bases). This CDR3 has 14 amino acids. Germline assignment: CDR1 SGHTA and CDR2 FQGNSA. In DNA form, the CDR3 reads TGTGCCAGCAGCCTAGCCCCTTACACCGGGGAGCTGTTTTTT. It encodes CASSLAPYTGELFF.

With regard to this clone: It is unclear where the CDR3 begins or ends on the DNA, so no DNA is shown, and the CDR3 is as TCRdb lists it. The V call is TRBV1, the J call TRBJ2-2; the DNA was not compared with TRBD2, the D call given in the table. TRBV1 is given as a pseudogene. The CDR3 has 16 amino acids, counting both end residues. CDR3 sequence reads: CTSRRLAGSAPGSCFF.

There are many counts of this clone. This chain links TRBV5-1 with TRBJ2-7, with TRBD1 matching over 7 bases. Germline loops: CDR1 SGHRS, CDR2 YFSETQ. V gave up 0 bases and J gave up 5 bases; unmatched junction bases: 5. There are 14 residues in the CDR3. The CDR3 region has the DNA TGCGCCAGCAGCTTGGATGGGACAGCTAACGAGCAGTACTTC. Translated: CASSLDGTANEQYF.